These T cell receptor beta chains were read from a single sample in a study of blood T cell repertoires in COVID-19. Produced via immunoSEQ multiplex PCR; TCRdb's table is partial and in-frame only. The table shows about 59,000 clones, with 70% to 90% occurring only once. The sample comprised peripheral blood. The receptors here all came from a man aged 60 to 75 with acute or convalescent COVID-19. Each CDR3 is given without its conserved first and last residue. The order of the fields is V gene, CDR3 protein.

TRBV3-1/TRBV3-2	ASSQPGSSHSPLH
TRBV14	ASSPYGTSNTEAF
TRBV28	ASSLMVPQDGYT
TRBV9	ASSVGGGLAGETQY
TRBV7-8	ASSTDRAYNEQF
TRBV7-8	ASSPAGLSKETQY
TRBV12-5	ASGWGTGVGQPQH
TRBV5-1	ASSLVGGSSYEQY
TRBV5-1	ASSVQGASGNTIY
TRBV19	ASSLGHTIY
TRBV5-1	ASKAASSTDTQY
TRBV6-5	ASSWYRDRDSPLH
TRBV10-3	AIGVGLGLGADTQY
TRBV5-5	ASSSSGGAWETQY
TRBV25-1	ASSEYTGENTEAF
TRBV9	ASSVYLGSGEQY
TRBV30	ACDRAGAEQY
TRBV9	ASSVNPGDTEAF
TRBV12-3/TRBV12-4	ASSYTGVTEAF
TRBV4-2	ASSQDLRTGSGNTIY
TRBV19	ASSISWTSETQY
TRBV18	ASSRGAGRDEQF
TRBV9	ASSVGTSGETLRTDTQY
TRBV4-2	ASSQGGGYARELF
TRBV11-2	ASSPGQGSNEQY
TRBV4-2	ASSQDSAGTSEQF
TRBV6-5	ASLTSSGANVLT
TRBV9	ASSVSHRGLGEQY
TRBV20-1	SAGVASEQF
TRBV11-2	ASATRVPPYEQY
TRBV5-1	ASSLSAGVVYNEQF
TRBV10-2	ASSESKLAGGTDTQY
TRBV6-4	ASSDTGTGYHSPLH
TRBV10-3	AISGTVSYNSPLH
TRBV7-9	ASSLKQGGTDTQY
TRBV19	ASTGTGVNYGYT
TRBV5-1	ASSPGIWTVSRPYGYT
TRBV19	ASSIGGDYGYT
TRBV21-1	ASSKVWGRNYYGYT
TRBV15	ATSREVHNQPQH
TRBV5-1	ASSREGGYTDTQY
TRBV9	ASSQRQSQETQY
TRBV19	ATDRAGHNEQF
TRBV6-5	ATVGRGGLEQY
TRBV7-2	ASSSGRGGSYEQY
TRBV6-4	ASSETSGGLYNEQF
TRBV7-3	ASSSSGGPDTQY
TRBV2	ASSQGLAPYEQY
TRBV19	ASSIDRLAGRYEQF
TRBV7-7	ASSFSWVPIREFA
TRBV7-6	ASSYTPPTGGANTEAF
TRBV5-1	ASSRQGPSEKLF
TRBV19	ASSTGTGGNQPQH
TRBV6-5	ASSDSARAYGYT
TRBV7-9	ASLTGANEKLF
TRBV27	ASSLTNGPGVL
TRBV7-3	ASRQGASDTEAF
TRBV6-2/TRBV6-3	ASSTRQGAREKLF
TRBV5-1	ASRPTPVNTEAF